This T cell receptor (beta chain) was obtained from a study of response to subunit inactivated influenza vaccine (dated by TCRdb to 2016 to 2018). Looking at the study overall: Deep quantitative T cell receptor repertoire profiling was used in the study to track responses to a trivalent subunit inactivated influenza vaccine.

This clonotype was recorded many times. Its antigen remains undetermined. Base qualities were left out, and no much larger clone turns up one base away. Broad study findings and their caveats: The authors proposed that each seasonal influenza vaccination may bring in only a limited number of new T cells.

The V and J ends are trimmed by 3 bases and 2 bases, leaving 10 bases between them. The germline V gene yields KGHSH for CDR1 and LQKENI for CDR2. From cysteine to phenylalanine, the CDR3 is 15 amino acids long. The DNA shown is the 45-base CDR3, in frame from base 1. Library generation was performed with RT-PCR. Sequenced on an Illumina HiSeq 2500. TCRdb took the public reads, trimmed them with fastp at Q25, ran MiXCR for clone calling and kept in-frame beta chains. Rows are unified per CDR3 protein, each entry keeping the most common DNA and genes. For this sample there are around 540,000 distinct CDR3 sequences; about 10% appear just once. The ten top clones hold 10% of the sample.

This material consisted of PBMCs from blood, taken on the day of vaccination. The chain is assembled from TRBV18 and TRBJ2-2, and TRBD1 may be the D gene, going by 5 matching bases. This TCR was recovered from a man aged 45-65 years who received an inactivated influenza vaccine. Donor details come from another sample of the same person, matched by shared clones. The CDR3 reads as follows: CASSPTQGNTGELFF. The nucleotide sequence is TGTGCCAGCTCACCGACGCAGGGTAACACCGGGGAGCTGTTTTTT.